This T cell receptor (beta chain) was recorded in a study of blood T cells in healthy people across ages. The second PCR ran roughly 6 to 11 cycles with a sample-barcoded 5' primer and J-beta primers. TCRdb fed the 5' RACE reads into MiXCR, producing one record per CDR3 protein. The sample has about 640,000 distinct CDR3 sequences, around 54% seen once. The germline gives CDR1 MNHNS, CDR2 SASEGT. V was pared by 5 bases and J by 2 bases, with 11 bases of the junction left unmatched. The CDR3 spans 17 residues. The sequence came from a man in his 60s in good health. The V call is TRBV6-1, the J call TRBJ2-1; 8 nucleotides agree with TRBD2. The sample was blood. CDR3 DNA: TGTGCCAGCAGTCCACTGGGAGCGGGGGAAACCTACAATGAGCAGTTCTTC. This codes for CASSPLGAGETYNEQFF.